This T cell receptor (beta chain) was identified during a study of OX40 agonist ivuxolimab in advanced cancers. The assay was immunoSEQ multiplex PCR, and TCRdb's table has in-frame clones only and misses some. This table has 150,000 to 190,000 clones, 85% to 95% appearing once. This sequence was found in an adult with an advanced solid tumor such as melanoma, head and neck, liver or kidney cancer. The material was CD4+ or CD8+ T cells sorted from blood, obtained in a trial of the OX40 agonist ivuxolimab.

The CDR3 DNA is TGTGCCAGCAGCCAAGATGCCCTCGGGAGGCCGAGGAATGAGCAGTTCTTC. Protein: CASSQDALGRPRNEQFF. V usage is TRBV14 and J usage is TRBJ2-1; 7 bases are a match to TRBD2. Germline trimming cut 0 bases from V and 7 bases from J; bases unmatched to any gene: 12. The CDR3 has 17 residues. Germline CDR1 reads SGHDN; CDR2 reads FVKESK. The full variable domain, in which reference TRBV14 and TRBJ2-1 provide the parts outside the CDR3, is EAGVTQFPSHSVIEKGQTVTLRCDPISGHDNLYWYRRVMGKEIKFLLHFVKESKQDESGMPNNRFLAERTGGTYSTLKVQPAELEDSGVYFCASSQDALGRPRNEQFFGPGTRLTVL.